This TCR beta chain was documented in a study of blood T cell repertoires in COVID-19 (dated by TCRdb to 2020 to 2021). Broadly, across the study: Collaborator samples came from the United States, Italy and Spain and covered acute and convalescent phases of COVID-19. Deeply sampled blood TCRbeta repertoires from subjects exposed to, actively infected with, or recovered from COVID-19 were included in the dataset. HLA class I and class II types, where available, came from metadata supplied by the sample provider rather than from assay-based typing. The material from the prospective study consisted of cDNA or gDNA derived from T cells, B-cell-depleted T cells, or PBMCs. A freely available public database, intended as a resource for researchers studying the immune response to SARS-CoV-2, is where the repertoires were released. Samples came from the ongoing ImmuneRACE study (first 160 participants) plus 1,254 subjects from 6 global collaborators. Nearly every sample came with metadata listing a de-identified subject ID, COVID-19 status, age in years and sex. What the research found in general, with its limitations: The amount of clinical and demographic metadata varied by source and participant and was provided uncurated.

The V end loses 2 bases and the J end loses 4 bases, and a stretch of 8 bases separates them. The CDR3 holds 14 amino acids from the cysteine to the phenylalanine. Only the CDR3 DNA is retained, 42 bases long and in frame from the first base. CDR1 and CDR2, per the germline V gene (reference sequence), are MNHEY and SMNVEV. Concerning this clone itself: Its recognized antigen is unknown. Base-call qualities are not available, and no considerably larger clone is one nucleotide away.

Each collaborating institution followed its own protocols to collect whole blood in K2EDTA tubes. For TCRbeta analysis, collaborator samples were shipped as frozen whole blood, as isolated PBMCs, or as DNA extracted from either sample type. TCRbeta CDR3 regions were amplified from genomic DNA by means of the immunoSEQ Assay, a bias-controlled multiplex PCR. In the source study's methods: Nucleated cell counts per sample were estimated from amplification of reference gene primers within the assay. Sequence reads were collapsed and filtered to measure the absolute abundance of every unique TCRbeta CDR3 rearrangement. For each sample, productive Simpson clonality was calculated as the square root of Simpson's diversity index over productive rearrangements. Imported from immuneACCESS, the table was reduced by TCRdb to in-frame sequences with V and J called. These copies leave out some clones; in studies compared against another copy, an unresolved V gene accounts for under half, and the cause of the remainder is not known. For V, J and clone size, that table is used; D and trimming come from the DNA. This sample comprises around 100,000 clones, about 90% of them detected only once. The leading ten clones occupy 5% of the sample.

The sequence links TRBV27 to TRBJ2-2; confidence is insufficient to name the D gene. Sequenced material: peripheral blood. The origin of this receptor is a human donor in a cohort sampled during active COVID-19. The DNA sequence reads TGTGCCAGCAGTTTAGGGCAGAGCACCGGGGAGCTGTTTTTT. The resulting protein is CASSLGQSTGELFF.